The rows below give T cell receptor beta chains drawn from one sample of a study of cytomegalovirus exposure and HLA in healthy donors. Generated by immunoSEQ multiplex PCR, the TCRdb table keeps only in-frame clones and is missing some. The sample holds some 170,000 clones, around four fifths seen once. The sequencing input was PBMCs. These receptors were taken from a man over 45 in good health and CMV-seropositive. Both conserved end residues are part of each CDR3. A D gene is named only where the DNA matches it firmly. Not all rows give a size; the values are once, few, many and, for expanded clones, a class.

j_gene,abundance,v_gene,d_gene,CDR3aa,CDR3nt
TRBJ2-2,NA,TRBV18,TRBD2,CASSPVTSGGTGELFF,TGTGCCAGCTCACCAGTAACTAGCGGTGGGACCGGGGAGCTGTTTTTT
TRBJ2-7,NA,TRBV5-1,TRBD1,CASSPTGTVLYEQYF,TGCGCCAGCAGCCCTACCGGGACAGTGCTATACGAGCAGTACTTC
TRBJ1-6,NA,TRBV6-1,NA,CASSEGASPLHF,TGTGCCAGCAGTGAGGGGGCGTCACCCCTCCACTTT
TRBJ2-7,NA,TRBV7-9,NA,CASSPDTSYEQYF,TGTGCCAGCAGCCCGGACACTTCCTACGAGCAGTACTTC
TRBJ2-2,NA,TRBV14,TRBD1,CASSHIGTANTGELFF,TGTGCCAGCAGCCACATTGGGACAGCGAACACCGGGGAGCTGTTTTTT
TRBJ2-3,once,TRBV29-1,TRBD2,CSVVTGGPSTDTQYF,TGCAGCGTTGTAACGGGGGGGCCCAGCACAGATACGCAGTATTTT
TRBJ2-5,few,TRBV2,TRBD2,CASSALAGQETQYF,TGTGCCAGCAGTGCACTAGCGGGTCAAGAGACCCAGTACTTC
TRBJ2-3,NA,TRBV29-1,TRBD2,CSVVAGGGDTQYF,TGCAGCGTTGTAGCGGGGGGGGGAGATACGCAGTATTTT
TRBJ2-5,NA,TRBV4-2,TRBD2,CASSPILGGGQETQYF,TGTGCCAGCAGCCCCATTTTGGGCGGGGGCCAAGAGACCCAGTACTTC
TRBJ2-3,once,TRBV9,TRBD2,CASSTTSGTQYF,TGTGCCAGCAGCACCACTAGCGGGACGCAGTATTTT
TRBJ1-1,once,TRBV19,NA,CASSIGGINTEAFF,TGTGCCAGTAGTATAGGTGGCATAAACACTGAAGCTTTCTTT
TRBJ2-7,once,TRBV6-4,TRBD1,CASFGQGAATYYEQYF,TGTGCCAGCTTTGGACAGGGGGCCGCAACCTACTACGAGCAGTACTTC
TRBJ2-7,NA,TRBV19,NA,CASSIDLGLYEQYF,TGTGCCAGTAGTATAGACTTGGGGCTTTACGAGCAGTACTTC
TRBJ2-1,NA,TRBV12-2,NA,CASRLAVRTGVPNEQFF,TGTGCAAGTCGCTTAGCCGTCCGGACAGGGGTCCCCAATGAGCAGTTCTTC
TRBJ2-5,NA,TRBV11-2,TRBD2,CASSFLAGGPIGETQYF,TGTGCCAGCAGCTTCCTGGCGGGGGGGCCTATCGGTGAGACCCAGTACTTC
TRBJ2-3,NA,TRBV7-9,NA,CASSSRLGEPNTDTQYF,TGTGCCAGCAGCTCCCGTTTGGGAGAGCCTAACACAGATACGCAGTATTTT
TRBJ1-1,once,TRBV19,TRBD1,CASSQSGQAVPEAFF,TGTGCCAGTAGTCAATCGGGACAGGCCGTACCTGAAGCTTTCTTT
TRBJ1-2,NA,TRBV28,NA,CASTQLRGGGGYTF,TGTGCCAGCACCCAACTCAGGGGTGGGGGTGGCTACACCTTC
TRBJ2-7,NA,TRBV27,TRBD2,CASSLFGSGNLGEQYF,TGTGCCAGCAGTTTGTTTGGGAGCGGGAATTTAGGCGAGCAGTACTTC